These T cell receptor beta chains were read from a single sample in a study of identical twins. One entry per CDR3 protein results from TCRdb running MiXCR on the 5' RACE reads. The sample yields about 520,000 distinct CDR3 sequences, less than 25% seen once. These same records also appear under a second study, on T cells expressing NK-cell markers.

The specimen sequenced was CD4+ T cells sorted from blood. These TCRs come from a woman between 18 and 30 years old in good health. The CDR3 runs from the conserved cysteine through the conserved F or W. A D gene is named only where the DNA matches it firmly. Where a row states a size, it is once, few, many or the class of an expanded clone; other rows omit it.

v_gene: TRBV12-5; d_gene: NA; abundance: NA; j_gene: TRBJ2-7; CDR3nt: TGTGCTAGTTGTTGGGAAAACTCCTACGAGCAGTACTTC; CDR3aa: CASCWENSYEQYF
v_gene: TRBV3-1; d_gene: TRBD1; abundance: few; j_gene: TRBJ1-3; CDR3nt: TGTGCCAGCAGCCAAATTTGGACAGGGAAGGGAAACACCATATATTTT; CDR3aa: CASSQIWTGKGNTIYF
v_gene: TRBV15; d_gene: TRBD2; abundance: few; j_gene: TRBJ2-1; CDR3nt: TGTGCCACCAGCAGAGAACTAGCGGGAGTGAATGAGCAGTTCTTC; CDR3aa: CATSRELAGVNEQFF
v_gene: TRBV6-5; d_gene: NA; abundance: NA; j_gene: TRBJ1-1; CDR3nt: TGTGCCAGCAGTTCCCTCGGGTCGGGTGGGAACACTGAAGCTTTCTTT; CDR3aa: CASSSLGSGGNTEAFF
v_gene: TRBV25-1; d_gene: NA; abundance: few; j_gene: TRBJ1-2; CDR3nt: TGTGCCAGCAGTGTATACAGGGACACGGCCGGCTACACCTTC; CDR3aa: CASSVYRDTAGYTF
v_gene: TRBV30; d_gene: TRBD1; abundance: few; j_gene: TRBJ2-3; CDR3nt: TGTGCCTGGAGTGTTGGACAGGGAATTATCTCAGATACGCAGTATTTT; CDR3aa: CAWSVGQGIISDTQYF
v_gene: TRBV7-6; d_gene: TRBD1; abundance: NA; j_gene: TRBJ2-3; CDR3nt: TGTGCCAGCAGCTCAGTGCCGACAGGGGCCCACGGAGATACGCAGTATTTT; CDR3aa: CASSSVPTGAHGDTQYF
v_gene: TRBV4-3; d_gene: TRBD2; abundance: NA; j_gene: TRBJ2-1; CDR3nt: TGCGCCAGCAGCCTGGGACTAGCGGGAGCTCTTGAGCAGTTCTTC; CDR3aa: CASSLGLAGALEQFF
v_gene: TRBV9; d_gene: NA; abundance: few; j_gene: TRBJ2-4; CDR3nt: TGTGCCAGCAGCCCGACCGCCCAGCAAAACATTCAGTACTTC; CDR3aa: CASSPTAQQNIQYF
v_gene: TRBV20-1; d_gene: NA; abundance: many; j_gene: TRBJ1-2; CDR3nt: TGCAGTGCTAGAGAAGAGTCCTACACCTTC; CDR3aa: CSAREESYTF
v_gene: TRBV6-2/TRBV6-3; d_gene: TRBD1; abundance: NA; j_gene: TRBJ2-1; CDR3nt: TGTGCCAGCAGTACCGGACAGGGGTATAGGAATGAGCAGTTCTTC; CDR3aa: CASSTGQGYRNEQFF
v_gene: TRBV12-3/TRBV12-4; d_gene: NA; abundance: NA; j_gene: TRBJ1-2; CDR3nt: TGTGCCAGCAGTCCACCGGCGAGGGGCACGGGTAACTATGGCTACACCTTC; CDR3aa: CASSPPARGTGNYGYTF
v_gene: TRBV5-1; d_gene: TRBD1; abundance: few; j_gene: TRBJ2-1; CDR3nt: TGCGCCAGCAGCTTGGATGGGACAGATTACAATGAGCAGTTCTTC; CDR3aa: CASSLDGTDYNEQFF
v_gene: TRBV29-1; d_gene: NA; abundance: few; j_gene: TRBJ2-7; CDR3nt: TGCAGCGTTGGGAAAAACTGGGACAAGGGGTACGAGCAGTACTTC; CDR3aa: CSVGKNWDKGYEQYF
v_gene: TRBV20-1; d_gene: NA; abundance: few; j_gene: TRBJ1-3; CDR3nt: TGCAGTGCCCCTGGGAGTCGGTCTGGAAACACCATATATTTT; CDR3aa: CSAPGSRSGNTIYF
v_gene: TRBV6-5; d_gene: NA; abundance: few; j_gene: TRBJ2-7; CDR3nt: TGTGCCAGCAGTTACTCGGCGGGGAGGCCTAACGAGCAGTACTTC; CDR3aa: CASSYSAGRPNEQYF
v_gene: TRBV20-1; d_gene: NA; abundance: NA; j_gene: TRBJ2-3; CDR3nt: TGCAGTGCTAGAACTCTCGGGAAAATAATGTATTTT; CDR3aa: CSARTLGKIMYF
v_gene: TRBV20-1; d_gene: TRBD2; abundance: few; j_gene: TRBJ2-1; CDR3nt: TGCAGTGCTAATAGCGGGAGGGAAAACAATGAGCAGTTCTTC; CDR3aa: CSANSGRENNEQFF
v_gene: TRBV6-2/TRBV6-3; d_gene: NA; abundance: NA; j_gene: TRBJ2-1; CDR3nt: TGTGCCACCGTGGTGGCAGAAACGATGTACAATGAGCAGTTCTTC; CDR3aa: CATVVAETMYNEQFF
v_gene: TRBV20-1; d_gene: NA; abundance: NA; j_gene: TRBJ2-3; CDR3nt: TGCAGTGCTAGTGCGGGAGATACGCAGTATTTT; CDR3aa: CSASAGDTQYF
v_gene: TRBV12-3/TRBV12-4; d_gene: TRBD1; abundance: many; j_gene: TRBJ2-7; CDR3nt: TGTGCCAGCAGCCCCTGGGGGACAGGGATCTACGAGCAGTACTTC; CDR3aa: CASSPWGTGIYEQYF
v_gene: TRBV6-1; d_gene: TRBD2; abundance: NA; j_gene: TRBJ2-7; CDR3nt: TGTGCCAGCACTCAGAGACTAGCGGGAGTATGGGAGCAGTACTTC; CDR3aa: CASTQRLAGVWEQYF
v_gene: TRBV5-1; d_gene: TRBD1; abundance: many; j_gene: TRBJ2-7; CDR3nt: TGCGCCAGCAGCTCGGGGACAGGAGGACCCTACGAGCAGTACTTC; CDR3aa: CASSSGTGGPYEQYF
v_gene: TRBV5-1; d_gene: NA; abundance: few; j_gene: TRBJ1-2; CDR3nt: TGCGCCAGCAGCATCCGGGACACGGTATCGTTTAACTATGGCTACACCTTC; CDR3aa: CASSIRDTVSFNYGYTF
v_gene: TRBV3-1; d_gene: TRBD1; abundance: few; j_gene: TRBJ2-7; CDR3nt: TGTGCCAGCAGCCGCAGGGGGCTCGAGCAGTACTTC; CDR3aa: CASSRRGLEQYF
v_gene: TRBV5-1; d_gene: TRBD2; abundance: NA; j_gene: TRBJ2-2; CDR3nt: TGCGCCAGCAGCTTGGTACTAGCGTGGGAGCTGTTTTTT; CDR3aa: CASSLVLAWELFF
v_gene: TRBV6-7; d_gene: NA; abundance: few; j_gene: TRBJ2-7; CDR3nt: TGTGCCAGCAGTTATATCAGGCCGTCTCTATGCTACGAGCAGTACTTC; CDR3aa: CASSYIRPSLCYEQYF
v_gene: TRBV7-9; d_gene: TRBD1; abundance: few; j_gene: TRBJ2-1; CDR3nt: TGTGCCAGCAGTTACCACAGGGGGGACAATGAGCAGTTCTTC; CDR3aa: CASSYHRGDNEQFF
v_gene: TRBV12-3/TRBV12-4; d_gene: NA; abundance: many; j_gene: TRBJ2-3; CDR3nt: TGTGCCAGCAGTTTGAGGCAGGGGGGGACAGATACGCAGTATTTT; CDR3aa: CASSLRQGGTDTQYF
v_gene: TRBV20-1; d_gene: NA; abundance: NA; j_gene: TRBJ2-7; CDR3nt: TGCAGTGCTAGGTCCGCGACCTACGAGCAGTACTTC; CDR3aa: CSARSATYEQYF
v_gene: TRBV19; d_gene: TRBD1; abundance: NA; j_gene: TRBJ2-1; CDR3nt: TGTGCCAGTAGTATTACAGGGGAGAGTGAGCAGTTCTTC; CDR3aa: CASSITGESEQFF
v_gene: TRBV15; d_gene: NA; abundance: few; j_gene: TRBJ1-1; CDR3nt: TGTGCCACCAGCAGTCAGTCAAATGAAGCTTTCTTT; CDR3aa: CATSSQSNEAFF
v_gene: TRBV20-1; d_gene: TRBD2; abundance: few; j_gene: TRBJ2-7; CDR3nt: TGCAGTGCTAGTAGGGCGGGAGGAATCTACGAGCAGTACTTC; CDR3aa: CSASRAGGIYEQYF
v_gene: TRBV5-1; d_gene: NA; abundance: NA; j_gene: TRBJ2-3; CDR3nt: TGCGCCAGCAGCTTGAATGGAGGGCGAGGCACAGATACGCAGTATTTT; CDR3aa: CASSLNGGRGTDTQYF
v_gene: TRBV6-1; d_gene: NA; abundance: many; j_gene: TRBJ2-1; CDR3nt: TGTGCCAGCAGTGGTAACCACCGGGACTACAATGAGCAGTTCTTC; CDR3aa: CASSGNHRDYNEQFF
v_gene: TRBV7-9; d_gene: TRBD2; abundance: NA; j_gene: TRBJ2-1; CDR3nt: TGTGCCAGCAGCTTAACCCCTAGCGGGAGAATTGCTGAGCAGTTCTTC; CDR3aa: CASSLTPSGRIAEQFF
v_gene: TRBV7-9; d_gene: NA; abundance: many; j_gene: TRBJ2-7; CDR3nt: TGTGCCAGCAGCTCTGGGCAGCACTCCTACGAGCAGTACTTC; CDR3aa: CASSSGQHSYEQYF
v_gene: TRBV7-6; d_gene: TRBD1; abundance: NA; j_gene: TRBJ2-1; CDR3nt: TGTGCCAGCAGCCAATGGACAGGGCTCGACAATGAGCAGTTCTTC; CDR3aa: CASSQWTGLDNEQFF
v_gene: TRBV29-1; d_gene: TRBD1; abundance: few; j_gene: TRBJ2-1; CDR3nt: TGCAGCGCCGCCTCCAGAGGACAGGGGAGGGTCAATGAGCAGTTCTTC; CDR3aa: CSAASRGQGRVNEQFF
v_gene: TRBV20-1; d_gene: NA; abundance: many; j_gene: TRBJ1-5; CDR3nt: TGCAGTGCCAGACGGTATAGCAATCAGCCCCAGCATTTT; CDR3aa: CSARRYSNQPQHF
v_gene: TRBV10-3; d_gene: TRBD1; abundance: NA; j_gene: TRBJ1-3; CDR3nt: TGTGCCATCAGCAGACAGGGGGCTGGAAACACCATATATTTT; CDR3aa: CAISRQGAGNTIYF
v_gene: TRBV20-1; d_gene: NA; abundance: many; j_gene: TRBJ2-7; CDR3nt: TGCAGTGCTAGACGGTCTGGGGGGGGCTCCGAGCAGTACTTC; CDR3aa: CSARRSGGGSEQYF